Here is one T cell receptor (beta chain) with its context. The V gene's germline CDR1 is ENHRY and CDR2 SYGVKD. Trimming removed 3 bases from V and 5 bases from J, with 13 bases in between. CDR3 size: 14 residues. The input for sorted-subset replicate PCRs was around 200 ng DNA, some 30,000 T cell genomes. Here immunoSEQ multiplex PCR was the method, and the copy in TCRdb shows in-frame clones only, minus some. The repertoire holds about 1.5 million clones, with nearly 99% as singletons. The sample is drawn from a study of shared clonotypes between healthy human individuals. Study-level background: Three men and a couple of women, aged 18 to 49, were donors.

V gene TRBV10-3 combines with J gene TRBJ2-5; tentative D call: TRBD2 (6 bases). The clonotype was recovered from a man younger than 40 in good health. Source material: naive CD4+ T cells sorted from blood. Sample subset: CD45RA+ positively selected. Here the CDR3 reads CAISERDWGETQYF. Written as DNA, the CDR3 is TGTGCCATCAGTGAAAGGGACTGGGGGGAGACCCAGTACTTC.